A single sample is the source of the 21 T cell receptor beta chains below, sequenced in a study of CD8+ T cells in alopecia areata. Sequencing relied on a cDNA template that was reverse transcribed from extracted RNA. TCRdb keeps only in-frame clones here, not all; method: immunoSEQ multiplex PCR. The table includes 120,000 or so clones, around 45% detected once. The sequencing sample was made of NKG2D-low CD8+ T cells sorted from blood. These receptors were collected from a human donor with alopecia areata.

This clone was seen a handful of times. The chain carries TRBV7-9 and TRBJ1-1; perhaps TRBD1 as D (5 bases). The V gene lost 1 base and the J gene lost 0 bases, with 9 bases spanning the gap. CDR1 and CDR2 (germline): SEHNR, FQNEAQ (reference sequence). The CDR3 consists of 15 residues. In nucleotides, the CDR3 is TGTGCCAGCAGCTTAGGGGGAGGGGTGAACACTGAAGCTTTCTTT. It yields the protein CASSLGGGVNTEAFF.

The V and J genes are TRBV11-2 and TRBJ2-5, with 8 positions matching TRBD2. Germline CDR1 SGHAT, CDR2 FQNNGV. J was trimmed by 0 bases and V by 4 bases; bases with no gene match: 4. This CDR3 contains 15 residues. The CDR3 coding sequence is TGTGCCAGCAGCTCTGAGCGGGAGTACCAAGAGACCCAGTACTTC. Translated, it gives CASSSEREYQETQYF.

This clone has just a few counts. The rearrangement uses TRBV6-6 and TRBJ2-7; D unresolved. Germline CDR1 reads MNHNY; CDR2 reads SVGAGI (reference sequence). The CDR3 is 13 residues long. Trimming stripped 0 bases from V and 3 bases from J, with 6 bases between. The DNA of the CDR3 is TGTGCCAGCAGTTACTCAGAGGACTACGAGCAGTACTTC. Translating it yields CASSYSEDYEQYF.

This clone showed up just a few times. The chain has TRBV2 and TRBJ2-2, with 8 bases fitting TRBD1. CDR1 SNHLY and CDR2 FYNNEI come from the germline V gene. The trim removed 3 bases at V and 5 bases at J, leaving 5 bases unmatched. The CDR3 has 15 residues. CDR3 sequence (DNA): TGTGCCAGCAGTGACTGGCAGGGGGCGACCGGGGAGCTGTTTTTT. It encodes CASSDWQGATGELFF.

This clone came up a few times. The chain has TRBV29-1 and TRBJ2-4; either TRBD1 or TRBD2 may fit D (5 bases each). Germline V lookup: CDR1 SQVTM, CDR2 ANQGSEA. The CDR3 totals 12 residues. V gave up 4 bases and J gave up 1 base, with 5 bases separating them. The CDR3 sequence is CSVGGAKNIQYF. CDR3 in DNA: TGCAGCGTTGGGGGGGCCAAAAACATTCAGTACTTC.

V and J are TRBV29-1 and TRBJ2-3; 7 bases are a match to TRBD1. This CDR3 comprises 13 residues. Unmatched junction bases numbered 8, after V lost 6 bases and J lost 5 bases. Germline V CDR1 and CDR2: SQVTM, ANQGSEA. The CDR3 DNA follows: TGCAGCGTCCCAACGACAGGGCTAGATACGCAGTATTTT. It yields the protein CSVPTTGLDTQYF.

This chain joins TRBV28 and TRBJ1-5; tentative D call: TRBD1 (5 bases). V was clipped by 2 bases and J by 6 bases, with 14 bases between them. CDR3 length: 15 amino acids. Germline assignment: CDR1 MDHEN and CDR2 SYDVKM. Here the CDR3 reads CASSLTPRVSQPQHF. In nucleotides, the CDR3 is TGTGCCAGCAGTTTAACCCCCAGGGTTTCTCAGCCCCAGCATTTT. The whole variable domain, filled in from reference TRBV28 and TRBJ1-5, reads DVKVTQSSRYLVKRTGEKVFLECVQDMDHENMFWYRQDPGLGLRLIYFSYDVKMKEKGDIPEGYSVSREKKERFSLILESASTNQTSMYLCASSLTPRVSQPQHFGDGTRLSIL.

In its sample, this clone was seen a few times. This chain links TRBV14 with TRBJ2-1, with D hard to call. The CDR3 totals 12 residues. The V gene's germline CDR1 is SGHDN and CDR2 FVKESK. Trimming pared 2 bases from V and 5 bases from J, leaving 4 bases between. CDR3 residues: CASSQRHNEQFF. The CDR3 coding sequence is TGTGCCAGCAGCCAACGGCACAATGAGCAGTTCTTC. Complete variable domain (other parts from reference TRBV14 and TRBJ2-1): EAGVTQFPSHSVIEKGQTVTLRCDPISGHDNLYWYRRVMGKEIKFLLHFVKESKQDESGMPNNRFLAERTGGTYSTLKVQPAELEDSGVYFCASSQRHNEQFFGPGTRLTVL.

The genes are TRBV29-1 and TRBJ2-3, with a possible D match to TRBD2 (6 bases). The CDR3 loop spans 14 amino acids. CDR1 and CDR2 (germline): SQVTM, ANQGSEA. Trimming pared 1 base from V and 6 bases from J, leaving 14 bases between. In DNA, the CDR3 is TGCAGCGTTGAAGGGACGACTGGAGGGGATACGCAGTATTTT. It yields the protein CSVEGTTGGDTQYF.

The CDR3 here is CSVDLTYEQYF. In nucleotides, the CDR3 is TGCAGCGTTGATCTGACCTACGAGCAGTACTTC. This chain links TRBV29-1 with TRBJ2-7; no reliable D call. Germline V gene lookup returns CDR1 SQVTM and CDR2 ANQGSEA. This CDR3 has 11 amino acids. Trimming removed 3 bases at V and 2 bases at J, with 5 bases between.

The chain couples TRBV20-1 to TRBJ2-3; no firm D call. CDR1 and CDR2 (germline): DFQATT, SNEGSKA (reference sequence). V lost 1 base, J lost 6 bases, and 5 bases lay in between. CDR3 length: 11 residues. CDR3 in amino acids: CSARVGDTQYF. CDR3 coding DNA: TGCAGTGCTAGAGTTGGGGATACGCAGTATTTT.

This clone was found a few times. This chain links TRBV29-1 with TRBJ1-2, with D perhaps TRBD1 (5 bases). V lost 6 bases and J 4 bases, leaving 9 bases between the germline ends. Germline V lookup: CDR1 SQVTM, CDR2 ANQGSEA. This CDR3 contains 11 residues. The CDR3 reads CSVTAAYGYTF. DNA of the CDR3: TGCAGCGTGACAGCGGCCTATGGCTACACCTTC.

This clone has a handful of counts. Other DNA sequences from this sample encode an identical CDR3 as well. The chain employs TRBV28 and TRBJ2-5, with D possibly being TRBD1 (6 bases). The V end was cut by 8 bases, the J end by 4 bases, with 11 bases between. Looked up from germline, CDR1 is MDHEN and CDR2 is SYDVKM. The CDR3 length is 12 residues. CDR3 DNA sequence: TGTGCCAGCTCCCGAGGGGGAGAGACCCAGTACTTC. It codes for CASSRGGETQYF.

The chain employs TRBV29-1 and TRBJ2-3, with a tentative D call TRBD2 (5 bases). This CDR3 region has 15 residues. V was clipped by 8 bases and J by 6 bases, with 24 bases between them. CDR1 and CDR2 from the germline V gene are SQVTM and ANQGSEA. CDR3 in amino acids: CSHRLPPPERDTQYF. The DNA for the CDR3 is TGCAGCCATAGACTACCACCCCCTGAACGGGATACGCAGTATTTT.

V is TRBV27 and J is TRBJ1-5, with 9 positions matching TRBD1. Germline values: CDR1 MNHEY, CDR2 SMNVEV (reference sequence). V trimming: 8 bases; J trimming: 7 bases; junction bases outside the gene matches: 12. The CDR3 loop spans 15 amino acids. This CDR3 is CASAPGQGGNQPQHF. CDR3 coding DNA: TGTGCCAGCGCCCCGGGACAGGGTGGTAACCAGCCCCAGCATTTT.

The rearrangement uses TRBV30 and TRBJ2-1; D gene unclear. This CDR3 contains 10 residues. V was shortened by 2 bases and J by 5 bases, with 1 base between the two germline ends. CDR1 and CDR2 from the germline V gene are GTSNPN and SVGIG (reference sequence). In DNA, the CDR3 is TGTGCCTGGAGTAACAATGAGCAGTTCTTC. Protein: CAWSNNEQFF.

The V call is TRBV7-8, the J call TRBJ2-3, with 11 bases identical to TRBD2. CDR1 is SGHVS, CDR2 FQNEAQ, per germline. The CDR3 spans 17 residues. Trimming at V came to 4 bases and at J to 0 bases, leaving 6 bases not matched to a gene. CDR3 amino acids: CASSSNSGGASTDTQYF. In nucleotides, the CDR3 is TGTGCCAGCAGCTCTAATAGCGGGGGGGCTAGCACAGATACGCAGTATTTT.

This clone was found once. The V and J genes are TRBV30 and TRBJ2-1; tentative D call: TRBD1 (6 bases). Between the trimmed V and J ends, which lost 4 bases and 0 bases, there was a span of 10 bases. In germline, CDR1 is GTSNPN, CDR2 SVGIG (reference sequence). This CDR3 has 14 amino acids. Here the CDR3 reads CAWTTGSSYNEQFF. In nucleotides, the CDR3 is TGTGCCTGGACTACAGGGAGCTCCTACAATGAGCAGTTCTTC.

The V and J genes are TRBV29-1 and TRBJ2-7, with 14 bases identical to TRBD2. CDR1 is SQVTM, CDR2 ANQGSEA, per germline. The CDR3 extends over 15 amino acids. V was clipped by 7 bases and J by 4 bases; unmatched bases: 9. DNA of the CDR3: TGCAGCGCCGTGGGACTAGCGGGAGCCACATACGAGCAGTACTTC. Translated: CSAVGLAGATYEQYF.

The chain uses TRBV7-6 and TRBJ2-3; TRBD2 matches 10 bases. V lost 3 bases to trimming and J lost 2 bases; unmatched junction nucleotides: 5. The CDR3 sequence is 16 residues long. Per germline, CDR1 SGHVS and CDR2 FNYEAQ. This chain's CDR3 is CASSFGGLAVTDTQYF. CDR3 nucleotides: TGTGCCAGCAGCTTTGGCGGACTAGCGGTCACAGATACGCAGTATTTT.

This clone showed up just a few times. The chain joins TRBV23-1 to TRBJ1-4; D remains unclear. TRBV23-1 is placed among ORFs of uncertain function. V was pared by 5 bases and J by 11 bases, with 6 bases between. The length of the CDR3 is 10 residues. The CDR3 bases are TGCGCCAGCAGTGGGGAGAAACTGTTTTTT. Translating it yields CASSGEKLFF.